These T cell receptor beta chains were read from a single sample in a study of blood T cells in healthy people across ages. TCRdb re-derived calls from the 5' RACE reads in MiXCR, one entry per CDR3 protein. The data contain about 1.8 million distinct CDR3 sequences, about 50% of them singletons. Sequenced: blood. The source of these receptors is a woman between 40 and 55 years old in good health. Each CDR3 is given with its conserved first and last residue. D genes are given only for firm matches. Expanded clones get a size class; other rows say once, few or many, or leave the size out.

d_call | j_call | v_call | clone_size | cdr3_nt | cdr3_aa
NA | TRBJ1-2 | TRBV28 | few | TGTGCCAGCAAACACCATAACTCCTATGGCTACACCTTC | CASKHHNSYGYTF
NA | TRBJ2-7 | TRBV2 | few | TGTGCCAGCAGTGAAGGTCCCCCCCATGCCTACGAGCAGTACTTC | CASSEGPPHAYEQYF
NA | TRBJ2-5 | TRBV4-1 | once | TGCGCCAGCAGCCAAGATTGGTCGGGGGGCCTGGAGACCCAGTACTTC | CASSQDWSGGLETQYF
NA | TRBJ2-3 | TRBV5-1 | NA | TGCGCCAGCAGCTTGTTACAGCCTAGCACAGATACGCAGTATTTT | CASSLLQPSTDTQYF
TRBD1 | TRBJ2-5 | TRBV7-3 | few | TGTGCCAGCAGCCACGGGGACAGAGAGACCCAGTACTTC | CASSHGDRETQYF
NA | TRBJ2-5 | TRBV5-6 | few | TGTGCCAGCAGCTTTGCAGACGAGACCCAGTACTTC | CASSFADETQYF
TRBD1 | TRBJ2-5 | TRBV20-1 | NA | TGCAGTGCTGGACCCCTGGACACCCCAGGGGGGACCCAGTACTTC | CSAGPLDTPGGTQYF
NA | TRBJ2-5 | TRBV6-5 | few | TGTGCCACACGTTTTCCCCAAGGCCAGGGATGGGAGACCCAGTACTTC | CATRFPQGQGWETQYF
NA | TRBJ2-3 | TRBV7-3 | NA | TGTGCCAGCAGCCGAAAAGGGGGGGCAGATACGCAGTATTTT | CASSRKGGADTQYF
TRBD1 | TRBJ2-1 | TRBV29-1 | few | TGCAGCGTTCCCTTCAGGGGGACCTACAATGAGCAGTTCTTC | CSVPFRGTYNEQFF
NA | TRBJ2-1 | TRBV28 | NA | TGTGCCAGCAGTGCCCCGCCCTACAATGAGCAGTTCTTC | CASSAPPYNEQFF
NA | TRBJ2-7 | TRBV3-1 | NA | TGTGCCAGCAGCCAATCCCCGGGGGCGGGGTTCGACGAGCAGTACTTC | CASSQSPGAGFDEQYF
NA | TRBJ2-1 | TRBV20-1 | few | TGCAGTGCGCAGTATACTAGCAAAGGGTTTGAGCAGTTCTTC | CSAQYTSKGFEQFF
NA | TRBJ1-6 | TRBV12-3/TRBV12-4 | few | TGTGCCAGCAGAGGCTCCTATAATTCACCCCTCCACTTT | CASRGSYNSPLHF
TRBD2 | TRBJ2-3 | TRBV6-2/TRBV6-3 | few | TGTGCCAGCGGCGCCCCCATAGCGGGGACCTCGGATACGCAGTATTTT | CASGAPIAGTSDTQYF
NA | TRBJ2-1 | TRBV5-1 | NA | TGCGCCAGCAGCCCCTACTTATCGGGGGCCTCCTACAATGAGCAGTTCTTC | CASSPYLSGASYNEQFF
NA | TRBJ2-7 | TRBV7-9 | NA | TGTGCCGTGACAGATCACTACGAGCAGTACTTC | CAVTDHYEQYF
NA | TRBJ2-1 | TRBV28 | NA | TGTGCCAGCACCGCATTAGGGCGTGGCTCGTTCTTC | CASTALGRGSFF
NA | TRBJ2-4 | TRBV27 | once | TGTGCCAGCAGGTCGGACCAAGCCAAAAACATTCAGTACTTC | CASRSDQAKNIQYF
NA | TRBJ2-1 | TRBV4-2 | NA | TGTGCCAGCACCCGGGGGAGAGAAAATGAGCAGTTCTTC | CASTRGRENEQFF
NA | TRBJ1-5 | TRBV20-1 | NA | TGCAGTGCTAGTAACAACAAAAATCAGCCCCAGCATTTT | CSASNNKNQPQHF